The 21 T cell receptor beta chains below come from one sample, sequenced in a study of blood T cell repertoires in COVID-19. Using immunoSEQ multiplex PCR, the repertoire was profiled, and TCRdb retains in-frame clones only, with some absent. The sample shows some 140,000 clones, 84% of them seen only once. Sample: PBMCs or T cells enriched from blood (not recorded which). These receptors were taken from a middle-aged man with acute COVID-19.

CDR3 sequence reads: CASSLVASGGHTDTQYF. CDR3 nucleotide sequence: TGTGCCAGCAGCTTAGTAGCTAGCGGGGGGCACACAGATACGCAGTATTTT. The chain links TRBV7-2 to TRBJ2-3, with 11 bases identical to TRBD2. The V segment lost 1 base and the J segment 2 bases; nucleotides outside the gene matches: 5. CDR1 is SGHTA, CDR2 FQGNSA, per germline. The CDR3 is 17 amino acids.

The chain is built from TRBV7-2 and TRBJ1-5; 9 nucleotides match TRBD1. Germline lookup yields CDR1 SGHTA and CDR2 FQGNSA. The CDR3 length is 14 residues. The junction had 4 bases not matched to a gene; V was cut back by 5 bases and J by 5 bases. As DNA, the CDR3 is TGTGCCAGCAGCGCCCGACAGGGGGATCAGCCCCAGCATTTT. It is translated as CASSARQGDQPQHF.

J is TRBJ1-6 and V is TRBV4-1; a possible D gene is TRBD1 (6 bases). V was shortened by 6 bases and J by 7 bases, with 13 bases between the two germline ends. This CDR3 spans 14 amino acids. The germline V gene has CDR1 MGHRA and CDR2 YSYEKL. CDR3 in amino acids: CASRETGINSPLHF. CDR3 nucleotides: TGCGCCAGCAGGGAAACAGGGATCAATTCACCCCTCCACTTT.

The CDR3: CASSLASGGRNEQFF. In nucleotides, the CDR3 is TGTGCCAGCAGTTTAGCCAGCGGGGGCAGAAATGAGCAGTTCTTC. J is TRBJ2-1 and V is TRBV27, with 8 bases lining up with TRBD2. CDR1 is MNHEY, CDR2 SMNVEV, per germline (reference sequence). Unmatched junction bases numbered 7, after V lost 2 bases and J lost 7 bases. CDR3 size: 15 residues.

This clone was detected only a few times. The V call is TRBV2, the J call TRBJ2-5; perhaps TRBD2 as D (5 bases). Germline V gene sequence: CDR1 SNHLY, CDR2 FYNNEI. The CDR3 has 15 residues. V was pared by 3 bases and J by 2 bases, with 13 bases between. The CDR3 reads CASSDDSAAQETQYF. DNA for the CDR3: TGTGCCAGCAGTGATGATAGCGCTGCTCAAGAGACCCAGTACTTC. The full variable domain, in which reference TRBV2 and TRBJ2-5 provide the parts outside the CDR3, is EPEVTQTPSHQVTQMGQEVILRCVPISNHLYFYWYRQILGQKVEFLVSFYNNEISEKSEIFDDQFSVERPDGSNFTLKIRSTKLEDSAMYFCASSDDSAAQETQYFGPGTRLLVL.

The chain links TRBV20-1 to TRBJ1-1; D not certain. Per germline, CDR1 DFQATT and CDR2 SNEGSKA (reference sequence). The CDR3 loop spans 11 amino acids. Trimming left V 6 bases short and J 1 base short, with 6 bases between. The CDR3 DNA reads as TGCAGTGCAACAGAGAACACTGAAGCTTTCTTT. It is translated as CSATENTEAFF.

J is TRBJ1-1 and V is TRBV10-3; D gene ambiguous. Germline V CDR1 and CDR2: ENHRY, SYGVKD. Trimming removed 7 bases from V and 5 bases from J, with 5 bases in between. The CDR3 loop spans 10 amino acids. The CDR3 DNA reads as TGTGCCATCACTAGTACTGAAGCTTTCTTT. Its protein product is CAITSTEAFF.

The chain joins TRBV5-1 to TRBJ2-7; 10 positions agree with TRBD2. V trimming: 0 bases; J trimming: 1 base; junction bases outside the gene matches: 1. The CDR3 extends over 15 amino acids. Germline lookup yields CDR1 SGHRS and CDR2 YFSETQ. The chain's CDR3 is CASSLGAGGSYEQYF. The CDR3 coding sequence is TGCGCCAGCAGCTTGGGAGCGGGGGGGTCCTACGAGCAGTACTTC.

The chain combines TRBV28 with TRBJ1-2; 7 bases fit TRBD1. With 5 bases clipped from V and 8 bases from J, the junction kept 14 bases outside the gene matches. Germline V gives CDR1 MDHEN, CDR2 SYDVKM. CDR3 length: 15 residues. The CDR3 spells CASSSGQGVLQGYTF. The CDR3 bases are TGTGCCAGCAGTAGCGGCCAGGGGGTTCTACAGGGCTACACCTTC.

In its sample, this clone was seen once. The chain uses TRBV10-2 and TRBJ1-1; 8 nucleotides match TRBD1. Germline CDR1 WSHSY, CDR2 SAAADI. Losses at the gene ends were 5 bases for V and 4 bases for J; bases not matched to a gene: 6. The CDR3 consists of 14 residues. Here the CDR3 reads CASSPIQGGTEAFF. DNA of the CDR3: TGCGCCAGCAGTCCGATACAGGGGGGCACTGAAGCTTTCTTT.

This rearrangement joins TRBV10-1 to TRBJ2-1, with 9 bases fitting TRBD2. After removal of 5 bases from V and 4 bases from J, the junction contained 6 bases not matched to a gene. The CDR3 is made up of 15 amino acids. The germline V gene has CDR1 WNHNN and CDR2 SYGVQD (reference sequence). The CDR3 spells CASSLAGEGYNEQFF. The CDR3 bases are TGCGCCAGCAGTTTAGCGGGAGAGGGGTACAATGAGCAGTTCTTC.

This clone was recorded a few times. V gene TRBV30 combines with J gene TRBJ2-2, with a weak D call TRBD2 (5 bases). Germline V gene sequence: CDR1 GTSNPN, CDR2 SVGIG (reference sequence). V was clipped by 5 bases and J by 1 base, with 11 bases between them. This CDR3 is built from 14 residues. The CDR3 loop reads CAWPGVGNTGELFF. Here the CDR3 DNA reads TGTGCCTGGCCCGGGGTCGGGAACACCGGGGAGCTGTTTTTT.

The rearrangement joins TRBV9 to TRBJ1-6; unclear D gene. Trimming stripped 3 bases from V and 10 bases from J, with 17 bases between. Germline V gives CDR1 SGDLS, CDR2 YYNGEE. CDR3 length: 15 residues. The CDR3 spells CASSATPNTESPLHF. CDR3 in DNA: TGTGCCAGCAGCGCCACCCCCAACACCGAATCACCCCTCCACTTT.

This sequence joins TRBV7-8 and TRBJ2-3; TRBD2 might be the D (6 bases). V was trimmed by 1 base and J by 1 base, leaving 9 bases between them. The CDR3 consists of 15 residues. Per germline, CDR1 SGHVS and CDR2 FQNEAQ. The CDR3 DNA is TGTGCCAGCAGCTTAGAGGAGGGGCGCACAGATACGCAGTATTTT. Translation: CASSLEEGRTDTQYF.

The chain employs TRBV27 and TRBJ2-1, with 7 bases that match TRBD2. There are 14 residues in the CDR3. CDR1 is MNHEY, CDR2 SMNVEV, per germline (reference sequence). The J segment lost 2 bases and the V segment lost 6 bases, leaving 4 bases of the junction unmatched. CDR3 residues: CASRGLIPYNEQFF. For the CDR3, the DNA is TGTGCCAGCAGGGGACTAATACCCTACAATGAGCAGTTCTTC.

This chain uses TRBV4-3 with TRBJ2-7; the D is unclear. The CDR3 sequence is 16 residues long. Germline CDR1 reads LGHNA; CDR2 reads YSLEER. Trimming removed 2 bases from V and 4 bases from J, with 18 bases in between. CDR3 amino acids: CASSQYRVESPYEQYF. The CDR3 DNA sequence: TGCGCCAGCAGCCAATATCGCGTAGAATCTCCTTACGAGCAGTACTTC.

The chain carries TRBV5-1 and TRBJ1-1; 7 bases are a match to TRBD1. Per germline, CDR1 SGHRS and CDR2 YFSETQ. CDR3 size: 14 residues. Trimming cost V 5 bases and J 6 bases; bases outside gene matches: 10. CDR3 amino acids: CASRETGYDSEAFF. Written as DNA, the CDR3 is TGCGCCAGCAGGGAGACAGGGTATGACTCTGAAGCTTTCTTT.

In its sample, this clone was seen once. V usage is TRBV7-9 and J usage is TRBJ2-7; D not resolved. Germline CDR1 SEHNR, CDR2 FQNEAQ (reference sequence). The CDR3 runs 12 residues. V was trimmed by 3 bases and J by 6 bases, leaving 9 bases between them. This CDR3 reads CASSFSFREQYF. As DNA, the CDR3 is TGTGCCAGCAGCTTCAGTTTCCGCGAGCAGTACTTC.

This clone was seen just once. The chain joins TRBV24-1 to TRBJ2-3; possible D gene TRBD2, 5 bases. This CDR3 has 12 residues. V was cut by 12 bases and J by 2 bases, with 11 bases left in between. Germline loops: CDR1 KGHDR, CDR2 SFDVKD. The CDR3: CAVPGNTDTQYF. The CDR3 DNA reads as TGTGCCGTGCCGGGAAACACAGATACGCAGTATTTT.

The rearrangement links TRBV3-1 (or the pseudogene TRBV3-2) to TRBJ2-7; 9 bases agree with TRBD1. The germline CDR1 and CDR2 sequences are LGHDT and YNNKEL (reference sequence). V shed 6 bases and J 6 bases; nucleotides not matched to a gene: 15. The CDR3 is made up of 16 amino acids. The CDR3 reads CASRSDPGQGCSEQYF. The CDR3 bases are TGTGCCAGCAGAAGCGACCCGGGACAGGGTTGTTCCGAGCAGTACTTC.

V gene TRBV29-1 combines with J gene TRBJ1-2, with D tentatively TRBD1 (5 bases). This CDR3 region has 14 residues. CDR1 is SQVTM, CDR2 ANQGSEA, per germline. Deletions cut 0 bases from V and 1 base from J, with 9 bases between. The CDR3 coding sequence is TGCAGCGTTGAAGAGACGGGGGTTAACTATGGCTACACCTTC. This translates into CSVEETGVNYGYTF.